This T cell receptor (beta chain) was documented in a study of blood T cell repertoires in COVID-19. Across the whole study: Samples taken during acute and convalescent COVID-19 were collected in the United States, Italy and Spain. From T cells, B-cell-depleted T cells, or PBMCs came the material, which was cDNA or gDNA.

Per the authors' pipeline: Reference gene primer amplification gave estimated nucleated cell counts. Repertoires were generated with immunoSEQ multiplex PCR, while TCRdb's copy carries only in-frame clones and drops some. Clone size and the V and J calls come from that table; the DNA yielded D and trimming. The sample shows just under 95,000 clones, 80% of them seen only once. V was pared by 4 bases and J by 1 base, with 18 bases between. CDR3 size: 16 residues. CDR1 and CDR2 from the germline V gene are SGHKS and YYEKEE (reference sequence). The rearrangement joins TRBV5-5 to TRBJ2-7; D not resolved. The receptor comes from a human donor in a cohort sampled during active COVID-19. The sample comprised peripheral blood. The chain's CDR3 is CASSSALDALSYEQYF. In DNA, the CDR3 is TGTGCCAGCAGCAGCGCTCTAGATGCTCTATCCTACGAGCAGTACTTC.